The sequence of this T cell receptor (beta chain) was determined in a study of cytomegalovirus exposure and HLA in healthy donors. Concerning this clone: Its antigen is currently unknown.

13 Jbeta primers and 60 Vbeta primers were used for the PCR. Original processing notes: It was a later analysis that counted tens of millions of unique TCR beta chains, of which about 10 million were shared. TCRdb's copy holds only in-frame clones and misses some; the assay was immunoSEQ multiplex PCR. V and J calls and clone size are given by that table; D and trimming were obtained from the DNA. The sample carries about 110,000 clones, 81% recorded once. Whole-study results and caveats: Most CMV-associated TCR beta chains were later found to appear HLA-restricted. An analysis done earlier found most TCR beta V segments productive about 87% or about 30% of the time.

This TCR was sampled from a woman aged 25 to 39 in good health and CMV-seronegative. The sequencing input was PBMCs.

The CDR3 coding sequence is TGTGCCAGCACCTTTAGCGGGTTAGCTACCTACGAGCAGTACTTC. It yields the protein CASTFSGLATYEQYF. The chain couples TRBV6-1 to TRBJ2-5; 7 nucleotides line up with TRBD2. The J call is in doubt because the DNA end fits TRBJ2-7 better. CDR1 is MNHNS, CDR2 SASEGT, per germline. CDR3 length: 15 residues.